Shown below are 28 T cell receptor beta chains from a single sample sequenced in a study of technical replicates of blood from a few donors. Profiling relied on immunoSEQ multiplex PCR, and the TCRdb table lists in-frame clones only, not all of them. The sample contains some 89,000 clones, approximately 95% of which appear only once. Sequenced input: T cells isolated from PBMCs. Receptor source: a human donor in good health.

This clone appeared many times. This chain links TRBV7-6 with TRBJ1-1; no definite D call. This CDR3 is 12 amino acids long. Trimming took off 5 bases at V and 4 bases at J, with 8 bases between the two ends. Germline-derived CDR1 and CDR2 are SGHVS and FNYEAQ. CDR3 protein: CASSAVSTEAFF. The CDR3 region has the DNA TGTGCCAGCAGCGCAGTCAGCACTGAAGCTTTCTTT. The variable domain in full, with the rest retrieved from reference TRBV7-6 and TRBJ1-1, is GAGVSQSPRYKVTKRGQDVALRCDPISGHVSLYWYRQALGQGPEFLTYFNYEAQQDKSGLPNDRFSAERPEGSISTLTIQRTEQRDSAMYRCASSAVSTEAFFGQGTRLTVV.

The chain is built from TRBV11-2 and TRBJ1-2; weak D call: TRBD1 (5 bases). CDR1 is SGHAT and CDR2 is FQNNGV in the germline V gene. Trimming removed 6 bases from V and 2 bases from J, with 19 bases in between. The CDR3 has 16 amino acids. CDR3 residues: CASSYTTGTLNYGYTF. Here the CDR3 DNA reads TGTGCCAGCAGTTATACCACCGGGACTCTCAACTATGGCTACACCTTC.

The V gene is TRBV6-5, the J gene TRBJ2-4; 9 bases match TRBD1. V lost 5 bases and J lost 7; bases outside the gene matches: 6. Germline V CDR1 and CDR2: MNHEY, SVGAGI. CDR3 length: 14 amino acids. CDR3 nucleotide sequence: TGTGCCAGCAGTCCGGGACAGGGCTGGAACATTCAGTACTTC. Its translation is CASSPGQGWNIQYF.

CDR3 in amino acids: CASRYSYEQYF. The CDR3 DNA follows: TGTGCCAGCAGATACAGCTACGAGCAGTACTTC. The chain carries TRBV2 and TRBJ2-7; D gene ambiguous. The CDR3 consists of 11 residues. V dropped 6 bases and J dropped 3 bases, with 6 bases sitting between them. Looked up from germline, CDR1 is SNHLY and CDR2 is FYNNEI.

The DNA of the CDR3 is TGCAGCGTTGAAGATGGGAGGGTTGAATTAGTGGGGACCCAGTACTTC. It encodes CSVEDGRVELVGTQYF. The V gene is TRBV29-1, the J gene TRBJ2-5, with 7 positions matching TRBD2. The CDR3 totals 16 residues. From germline, CDR1 is SQVTM and CDR2 ANQGSEA. The V and J ends lost 0 bases and 7 bases, in that order; junction bases with no gene match: 14.

The chain has TRBV6-1 and TRBJ2-2; TRBD1 agrees at 7 bases. Germline values: CDR1 MNHNS, CDR2 SASEGT. After removal of 7 bases from V and 6 bases from J, the junction contained 8 bases not matched to a gene. The CDR3 covers 14 residues. The CDR3 protein is CASIQDRFSGELFF. The DNA of the CDR3 is TGTGCCAGCATCCAGGACAGGTTCTCCGGGGAGCTGTTTTTT.

This clone is a singleton in its sample. V usage is TRBV11-3 and J usage is TRBJ2-3; 9 bases match TRBD2. The germline V gene has CDR1 SGHNT and CDR2 YENEEA. J lost 4 bases, V lost 5 bases, and 7 bases had no gene match. The CDR3 covers 15 residues. CDR3 DNA sequence: TGTGCCAGCAGCCCGAGGGGACTAGCTCCAGATACGCAGTATTTT. Its translation: CASSPRGLAPDTQYF.

This sequence joins TRBV5-1 and TRBJ2-2; no clear D gene. The CDR3 is made up of 17 amino acids. Trimming took off 1 base at V and 0 bases at J, with 13 bases between the two ends. Germline CDR1 is SGHRS and CDR2 is YFSETQ. The CDR3 region has the DNA TGCGCCAGCAGCTTGTTTATATCAGACTCGAACACCGGGGAGCTGTTTTTT. This sequence encodes CASSLFISDSNTGELFF. Supplemented by reference TRBV5-1 and TRBJ2-2, the full variable domain reads KAGVTQTPRYLIKTRGQQVTLSCSPISGHRSVSWYQQTPGQGLQFLFEYFSETQRNKGNFPGRFSGRQFSNSRSEMNVSTLELGDSALYLCASSLFISDSNTGELFFGEGSRLTVL.

The chain has TRBV5-4 and TRBJ2-3; D is perhaps TRBD2 (6 bases). Trimming took off 0 bases at V and 4 bases at J, with 9 bases between the two ends. Germline V CDR1 and CDR2: SGHNT, YYREEE (reference sequence). The CDR3 sequence is 14 residues long. The CDR3 protein is CASSLDPGADTQYF. CDR3 sequence (DNA): TGTGCCAGCAGCTTGGATCCGGGAGCAGATACGCAGTATTTT.

CDR3 DNA: TGTGCCAGCAGCGTAGATGGACAGCCCCACTACGAGCAGTACTTC. Its protein is CASSVDGQPHYEQYF. The chain couples TRBV9 to TRBJ2-7; perhaps TRBD1 as D (6 bases). CDR3 length: 15 amino acids. Trimming stripped 0 bases from V and 3 bases from J, with 13 bases between. Germline V gives CDR1 SGDLS, CDR2 YYNGEE.

V is TRBV18 and J is TRBJ1-1; 8 bases are a match to TRBD1. Per germline, CDR1 KGHSH and CDR2 LQKENI. The CDR3 runs 14 residues. The J segment lost 7 bases and the V segment lost 4 bases, leaving 8 bases of the junction unmatched. The CDR3 bases are TGTGCCAGCTCACTGACAGGGGAGAAGGATGAAGCTTTCTTT. Protein sequence: CASSLTGEKDEAFF.

The V gene is TRBV5-4, the J gene TRBJ2-5; TRBD2 is a possible D gene (5 bases). The CDR3 runs to 14 residues. Germline V gives CDR1 SGHNT, CDR2 YYREEE (reference sequence). The germline V and J ends were trimmed by 4 bases and 2 bases, with 12 bases remaining between them. CDR3: CASSRLANQETQYF. CDR3 sequence (DNA): TGTGCCAGCAGCCGTCTAGCAAATCAAGAGACCCAGTACTTC.

The chain couples TRBV6-1 to TRBJ2-2; D is uncertain. Trimming pared 7 bases from V and 5 bases from J, leaving 5 bases between. The CDR3 sequence is 11 residues long. Germline V lookup: CDR1 MNHNS, CDR2 SASEGT. The CDR3 loop is CASMRTGELFF. As DNA, the CDR3 is TGTGCCAGCATGAGGACCGGGGAGCTGTTTTTT.

This clone was counted a single time. The chain recombines TRBV29-1 with TRBJ2-1; 9 bases align to TRBD2. The CDR3 is made up of 13 amino acids. Looked up from germline, CDR1 is SQVTM and CDR2 is ANQGSEA. V trimming: 4 bases; J trimming: 4 bases; junction bases outside the gene matches: 2. The DNA for the CDR3 is TGCAGCGTTGCGACTAGCGGATACAATGAGCAGTTCTTC. Protein: CSVATSGYNEQFF.

J is TRBJ2-2 and V is TRBV30; no reliable D call. Trimming shortened V by 5 bases and J by 3 bases, and 10 bases separated the two germline ends. CDR1 and CDR2 from the germline V gene are GTSNPN and SVGIG (reference sequence). The CDR3 is 13 amino acids. DNA for the CDR3: TGTGCCTGGGGGCACAGTTACACCGGGGAGCTGTTTTTT. This gives the protein CAWGHSYTGELFF.

This sequence joins TRBV29-1 and TRBJ1-4; D is unclear. Germline V CDR1 and CDR2: SQVTM, ANQGSEA. V was shortened by 7 bases and J by 5 bases, with 8 bases between the two germline ends. The CDR3 spans 11 residues. The CDR3 region has the DNA TGCAGCGCGGCGGGGAATGAAAAACTGTTTTTT. This codes for CSAAGNEKLFF. The full variable domain, its missing parts supplied by reference TRBV29-1 and TRBJ1-4, is SAVISQKPSRDICQRGTSLTIQCQVDSQVTMMFWYRQQPGQSLTLIATANQGSEATYESGFVIDKFPISRPNLTFSTLTVSNMSPEDSSIYLCSAAGNEKLFFGSGTQLSVL.

The CDR3 DNA reads as TGTGCCAGCAGTTACTCGACGGGACAGGGGGGGGAGCTGTTTTTT. Translated, it gives CASSYSTGQGGELFF. The gene calls are TRBV6-5 and TRBJ2-2; 10 positions agree with TRBD1. The J segment lost 8 bases and the V segment lost 0 bases, leaving 3 bases of the junction unmatched. CDR1 MNHEY and CDR2 SVGAGI come from the germline V gene. The CDR3 totals 15 residues.

The CDR3 region has the DNA TGTGCCAGCAGCTTAGAGGGGCTTGAGACCCAGTACTTC. Its protein is CASSLEGLETQYF. The chain uses TRBV7-2 and TRBJ2-5; a weak D match, TRBD1 (5 bases). Germline values: CDR1 SGHTA, CDR2 FQGNSA. The CDR3 spans 13 residues. The V end lost 1 base, the J end lost 5 bases, and 8 bases lay between the germline ends.

The chain combines TRBV29-1 with TRBJ1-1; D is perhaps TRBD1 (5 bases). The CDR3 spans 13 residues. Germline CDR1 reads SQVTM; CDR2 reads ANQGSEA. The V gene lost 5 bases and the J gene lost 7 bases, with 17 bases spanning the gap. CDR3 DNA: TGCAGCGTTTGGAGCTTTGGGGCCGATGAAGCTTTCTTT. As protein: CSVWSFGADEAFF.

This chain links TRBV2 with TRBJ2-2, with 8 bases matching TRBD1. Germline values: CDR1 SNHLY, CDR2 FYNNEI. The CDR3 has 17 amino acids. Trimming cost V 7 bases and J 4 bases; bases outside gene matches: 14. The CDR3 is CASNAWTGLTSTGELFF. The CDR3, as DNA: TGTGCCAGCAACGCCTGGACAGGGCTCACTTCCACCGGGGAGCTGTTTTTT.

The chain couples TRBV6-5 to TRBJ2-2; unclear D gene. The germline CDR1 and CDR2 sequences are MNHEY and SVGAGI. This CDR3 spans 12 amino acids. V lost 5 bases, J lost 3 bases, and 4 bases lay in between. CDR3 region: CASSGDTGELFF. Written as DNA, the CDR3 is TGTGCCAGCAGTGGAGACACCGGGGAGCTGTTTTTT.

This clone was counted a few times. The CDR3 protein is CASSLSNTNTEAFF. The CDR3 DNA reads TGTGCCAGCAGCTTAAGTAACACGAACACTGAAGCTTTCTTT. The chain joins TRBV7-2 to TRBJ1-1; D is undetermined. The V end lost 2 bases, the J end lost 1 base, and 8 bases lay between the germline ends. The CDR3 has 14 residues. The germline V gene has CDR1 SGHTA and CDR2 FQGNSA. The complete variable domain, with remaining parts taken from reference TRBV7-2 and TRBJ1-1, reads GAGVSQSPSNKVTEKGKDVELRCDPISGHTALYWYRQSLGQGLEFLIYFQGNSAPDKSGLPSDRFSAERTGGSVSTLTIQRTQQEDSAVYLCASSLSNTNTEAFFGQGTRLTVV.

V is TRBV6-5 and J is TRBJ2-1; 8 nucleotides line up with TRBD1. Germline V gene sequence: CDR1 MNHEY, CDR2 SVGAGI. The CDR3 totals 15 residues. V lost 6 bases to trimming and J lost 3 bases; unmatched junction nucleotides: 7. CDR3 in amino acids: CASRPGQAYYNEQFF. The CDR3 nucleotides read TGTGCCAGCAGGCCGGGACAGGCTTACTACAATGAGCAGTTCTTC.

The chain uses TRBV27 and TRBJ2-1; TRBD2 matches at 14 bases. This CDR3 region has 14 residues. V shed 6 bases, J shed 10 bases, and the junction held 5 bases outside the gene matches. Germline V gene lookup returns CDR1 MNHEY and CDR2 SMNVEV (reference sequence). The CDR3 sequence: CASSPGLAGAEQFF. CDR3 in DNA: TGTGCCAGCAGCCCGGGACTAGCGGGAGCGGAGCAGTTCTTC.

This chain uses TRBV10-3 with TRBJ2-7, with TRBD1 as a possible D gene (6 bases). In germline, CDR1 is ENHRY, CDR2 SYGVKD. V dropped 8 bases and J dropped 4 bases, with 12 bases sitting between them. The CDR3 length is 12 residues. As DNA, the CDR3 is TGTGCCATCCAGGGGCCCCCTTACGAGCAGTACTTC. Encoded protein: CAIQGPPYEQYF.

The chain joins TRBV19 to TRBJ2-2, with D perhaps matching TRBD1 (6 bases). Per the germline V gene, CDR1 is LNHDA and CDR2 is SQIVND (reference sequence). CDR3 length equals 19 residues. V lost 5 bases and J lost 7, with 29 bases in between. The CDR3 DNA reads as TGTGCCAGTAGTCCTCCGGGACAATTTTACCTCCTTCTGGGCGGGGAGCTGTTTTTT. It translates to CASSPPGQFYLLLGGELFF.

The chain combines TRBV27 with TRBJ1-2; 8 positions agree with TRBD1. With 3 bases clipped from V and 2 bases from J, the junction kept 5 bases outside the gene matches. Germline CDR1 is MNHEY and CDR2 is SMNVEV (reference sequence). CDR3 length equals 15 residues. For the CDR3, the DNA is TGTGCCAGCAGTTTGCGGACAGGGACCAACTATGGCTACACCTTC. This sequence encodes CASSLRTGTNYGYTF.

This chain joins TRBV5-5 and TRBJ2-7; tentative D call: TRBD1 (8 bases). Trimming removed 1 base from V and 2 bases from J, with 13 bases in between. Germline CDR1 and CDR2: SGHKS and YYEKEE (reference sequence). The CDR3 is 15 residues long. The CDR3 DNA reads TGTGCCAGCAGCTTGTACAGGGGGGGGACCTACGAGCAGTACTTC. It translates to CASSLYRGGTYEQYF. Full variable domain (rest looked up from reference TRBV5-5 and TRBJ2-7): DAGVTQSPTHLIKTRGQQVTLRCSPISGHKSVSWYQQVLGQGPQFIFQYYEKEERGRGNFPDRFSARQFPNYSSELNVNALLLGDSALYLCASSLYRGGTYEQYFGPGTRLTVT.